This T cell receptor (beta chain) derives from a study of blood T cell repertoires in COVID-19. Study summary: Specimens from acute and convalescent COVID-19 originated in the United States, Italy and Spain. T cells, B-cell-depleted T cells, or PBMCs provided the cDNA or gDNA that served as material.

Authors' analysis steps: Reference gene primers were amplified, and this amplification served to estimate nucleated cell counts. Method: immunoSEQ multiplex PCR; TCRdb's copy keeps in-frame clones and lacks some. V and J calls and clone size are copied from that table; D and trimming were computed from the DNA. This sample has almost 200,000 clones; roughly 90% occur once, and the top ten carry more than 0.7%. Sample: peripheral blood. The TCR comes from a woman in her 70s with acute or convalescent COVID-19.

The DNA for the CDR3 is TGTGCCAGCAGCTTAGATATGACAGCTGAAGCTTTCTTT. This sequence encodes CASSLDMTAEAFF. This rearrangement joins TRBV11-3 to TRBJ1-1, with D possibly TRBD1 on 5 matching bases. CDR1 and CDR2 (germline): SGHNT, YENEEA. Trimming left V 0 bases short and J 6 bases short, with 8 bases between. The CDR3 loop spans 13 amino acids.